The source of this TCR beta chain is a study of T cells in Graves' hyperthyroidism and ophthalmopathy. Amplification targeted TCR beta CDR3 regions from RNA transcripts. The study used the HTBI primer set for a first-round RT-PCR of the TCR CDR3. TCRdb redid the calling of the multiplex PCR reads with MiXCR, one entry per CDR3 protein. Of about 520,000 distinct CDR3 sequences detected, less than 25% appear once; the ten largest clones hold roughly 12%. In this sample, this clonotype turned up many times. Germline lookup yields CDR1 SGHRS and CDR2 YFSETQ. The junction had 8 bases not matched to a gene; V was cut back by 4 bases and J by 1 base. CDR3 length: 17 amino acids.

This chain links TRBV5-1 with TRBJ2-5; 12 nucleotides match TRBD2. The clonotype comes from a woman under 40 with Graves' ophthalmopathy. Sequenced material: blood. The CDR3 DNA reads as TGCGCCAGCAGCACTAGCGGGGGGCCGCCGACCCAAGAGACCCAGTACTTC. Protein product: CASSTSGGPPTQETQYF.